Listed below are T cell receptor beta chains from one sample, sequenced in a study of blood T cell repertoires in COVID-19. This table comes from immunoSEQ multiplex PCR, and its TCRdb copy is limited to in-frame clones, with some not included. The sample consists of some 260,000 clones, around nine tenths of them appearing once. The sequenced sample was peripheral blood. Receptors originate from a woman between 65 and 79 years old with COVID-19, enrolled during active disease. CDR3s include the opening cysteine and the closing phenylalanine or tryptophan. Fields, in order: J gene, CDR3 length, V gene, D gene, clone size, CDR3 protein, CDR3 DNA. The D gene is left open where the match is weak. Part of the rows lack a size; the others show once, few, many or a class for expanded clones.

TRBJ2-2	18	TRBV4-3	NA	NA	CASSHTPWTESYTGELFF	TGCGCCAGCAGCCATACACCCTGGACAGAGAGTTACACCGGGGAGCTGTTTTTT
TRBJ1-1	12	TRBV12-3/TRBV12-4	NA	few	CASSSDSLEAFF	TGTGCCAGCAGTTCGGACAGCCTTGAAGCTTTCTTT
TRBJ2-5	18	TRBV14	NA	NA	CASSQERRQVPYQETQYF	TGTGCCAGCAGCCAAGAACGACGACAGGTCCCGTACCAAGAGACCCAGTACTTC
TRBJ1-4	14	TRBV7-2	NA	NA	CASSSGLVREKLFF	TGTGCCAGCAGCTCCGGGTTGGTACGGGAAAAACTGTTTTTT
TRBJ1-6	14	TRBV7-2	TRBD1	once	CASSYRTGRSPLHF	TGTGCCAGCAGCTACCGGACAGGGAGGTCACCCCTCCACTTT
TRBJ1-3	15	TRBV5-1	NA	once	CASSSQGNSGNTIYF	TGCGCCAGCAGCTCACAGGGAAACTCTGGAAACACCATATATTTT
TRBJ2-5	16	TRBV6-2/TRBV6-3	TRBD1	NA	CASSYGTGDTQETQYF	TGTGCCAGCAGTTACGGGACAGGGGACACCCAAGAGACCCAGTACTTC
TRBJ2-1	15	TRBV7-2	TRBD2	NA	CASSSRLAGGPEQFF	TGTGCCAGCAGCTCTAGACTAGCGGGAGGGCCGGAGCAGTTCTTC
TRBJ2-4	13	TRBV5-1	TRBD1	once	CASSDRGGNIQYF	TGCGCCAGCAGCGACAGGGGAGGAAACATTCAGTACTTC
TRBJ1-1	13	TRBV30	TRBD1	NA	CAWRGPGQPRAFF	TGTGCCTGGAGGGGACCGGGACAGCCGCGAGCTTTCTTT
TRBJ2-5	13	TRBV28	NA	NA	CASSPGPVETQYF	TGTGCCAGCAGCCCAGGCCCGGTGGAGACCCAGTACTTC
TRBJ1-5	15	TRBV7-2	TRBD1	NA	CASSSSGGVTQPQHF	TGTGCCAGCAGCTCATCAGGGGGCGTCACTCAGCCCCAGCATTTT
TRBJ1-1	13	TRBV3-1/TRBV3-2	TRBD1	few	CASSQYQGAAAFF	TGTGCCAGCAGCCAATATCAGGGGGCTGCGGCTTTCTTT
TRBJ2-2	14	TRBV2	NA	NA	CASSDSVYTGELFF	TGTGCCAGCAGTGACAGCGTTTATACCGGGGAGCTGTTTTTT
TRBJ2-5	14	TRBV4-1	NA	once	CASSQEVIRETQYF	TGCGCCAGCAGCCAAGAAGTGATTCGGGAGACCCAGTACTTC
TRBJ2-7	13	TRBV7-9	TRBD1	NA	CASSFLQTGTGIF	TGTGCCAGCAGCTTTCTCCAAACCGGGACAGGGATCTTC
TRBJ1-2	16	TRBV7-9	TRBD1	NA	CASRPLWDRVNYGYTF	TGTGCCAGCAGACCACTCTGGGACAGAGTTAACTATGGCTACACCTTC
TRBJ2-3	16	TRBV5-4	TRBD2	NA	CASSERLAVSTDTQYF	TGTGCCAGCAGCGAAAGACTAGCGGTTAGCACAGATACGCAGTATTTT
TRBJ1-1	16	TRBV6-1	TRBD1	NA	CASSGRDRGVHTEAFF	TGTGCCAGCAGTGGCCGGGACAGGGGGGTCCACACTGAAGCTTTCTTT
TRBJ1-4	12	TRBV28	NA	NA	CASSLNTQGLFF	TGTGCCAGCAGTTTAAATACACAGGGCCTGTTTTTT
TRBJ1-1	13	TRBV29-1	NA	NA	CSVEGGGNTEAFF	TGCAGCGTTGAAGGAGGGGGGAACACTGAAGCTTTCTTT
TRBJ1-6	13	TRBV12-3/TRBV12-4	TRBD1	once	CASRPTGNSPLHF	TGTGCCAGCAGGCCGACAGGGAATTCACCCCTCCACTTT
TRBJ2-3	15	TRBV27	NA	NA	CAIRPMRTSTDTQYF	TGTGCCATTAGACCCATGAGGACTAGCACAGATACGCAGTATTTT
TRBJ2-7	14	TRBV4-2	TRBD2	NA	CASSQTSATYEQYF	TGTGCCAGCAGCCAGACTAGCGCTACCTACGAGCAGTACTTC
TRBJ2-7	13	TRBV19	TRBD1	NA	CASSPHTGVSPYF	TGTGCCAGTAGTCCCCATACAGGGGTCTCTCCGTACTTC
TRBJ1-6	16	TRBV19	TRBD1	NA	CASTPGGTGNNSPLHF	TGTGCCAGTACTCCCGGTGGGACAGGGAACAATTCACCCCTCCACTTT
TRBJ2-1	16	TRBV9	NA	NA	CASSVAELNPYNEQFF	TGTGCCAGCAGCGTAGCTGAGCTCAACCCCTACAATGAGCAGTTCTTC
TRBJ2-3	17	TRBV4-3	TRBD2	NA	CASSQDSSGIQPDTQYF	TGCGCCAGCAGCCAAGATAGTAGCGGGATTCAACCAGATACGCAGTATTTT
TRBJ2-1	15	TRBV28	TRBD2	NA	CASSPQRESHNEQFF	TGTGCCAGCAGTCCGCAGCGGGAGTCCCACAATGAGCAGTTCTTC
TRBJ1-2	14	TRBV28	TRBD1	NA	CASSSGTAIFGYTF	TGTGCCAGCAGTTCTGGGACAGCCATTTTCGGCTACACCTTC
TRBJ2-5	14	TRBV30	TRBD2	NA	CAWSVGAGRETQYF	TGTGCCTGGAGTGTAGGAGCGGGACGGGAGACCCAGTACTTC
TRBJ2-1	15	TRBV28	TRBD2	NA	CASSFPAGGSNEQFF	TGTGCCAGCAGTTTCCCAGCGGGAGGGTCCAATGAGCAGTTCTTC
TRBJ1-2	14	TRBV9	TRBD1	NA	CASNTPRTGSGYTF	TGTGCCAGCAATACCCCGAGGACAGGATCTGGCTACACCTTC
TRBJ1-1	14	TRBV19	NA	NA	CASSTKGGNTEAFF	TGTGCCAGTAGTACAAAAGGGGGGAACACTGAAGCTTTCTTT
TRBJ2-7	14	TRBV4-1	TRBD1	once	CASSVRDSTYEQYF	TGCGCCAGCAGCGTCCGGGACAGCACCTACGAGCAGTACTTC
TRBJ1-5	15	TRBV27	TRBD1	NA	CASRPGQGAYQPQHF	TGTGCCAGCAGACCGGGACAGGGGGCCTATCAGCCCCAGCATTTT
TRBJ1-2	14	TRBV11-3	TRBD1	NA	CASSPPLGQDGYTF	TGTGCCAGCAGCCCCCCGTTGGGACAGGATGGCTACACCTTC
TRBJ2-1	16	TRBV5-5	NA	NA	CASSRRSGDSYNEQFF	TGTGCCAGCAGCCGAAGGTCAGGTGACTCCTACAATGAGCAGTTCTTC
TRBJ1-2	16	TRBV23-1	TRBD1	NA	CASSQSPYPGGLRYTF	TGCGCCAGCAGTCAATCCCCTTACCCAGGGGGCCTAAGGTACACCTTC
TRBJ2-5	15	TRBV5-8	TRBD1	NA	CASTVGQGAEETQYF	TGTGCCAGCACCGTGGGACAGGGGGCCGAAGAGACCCAGTACTTC
TRBJ2-1	14	TRBV11-2	NA	NA	CASRPTSVYNEQFF	TGTGCCAGCAGACCTACTAGTGTCTACAATGAGCAGTTCTTC
TRBJ1-1	15	TRBV13	NA	NA	CASNAGALGNTEAFF	TGTGCCAGCAACGCAGGGGCATTGGGAAACACTGAAGCTTTCTTT
TRBJ2-2	17	TRBV19	TRBD1	NA	CASSTQRDSSNTGELFF	TGTGCCAGTAGTACCCAGAGGGACAGCTCGAACACCGGGGAGCTGTTTTTT
TRBJ2-3	14	TRBV30	NA	once	CAWSVLRGTDTQYF	TGTGCCTGGAGTGTCCTCAGGGGCACAGATACGCAGTATTTT
TRBJ1-1	14	TRBV19	NA	NA	CASSLRQTNTEAFF	TGTGCCAGTAGTTTAAGACAGACGAACACTGAAGCTTTCTTT